These T cell receptor beta chains were read from a single sample in a study of blood T cell repertoires in COVID-19. Assay: immunoSEQ multiplex PCR; the TCRdb copy retains only in-frame clones and omits some. The sample has 25,000 to 30,000 clones; about 80% are singletons. Sequencing was performed on peripheral blood. The receptors here all came from a woman between 65 and 79 years old with acute or convalescent COVID-19. Each CDR3 is given with its conserved first and last residue. D genes are given only for firm matches. Some rows mark clone size as missing; the rest say once, few, many or name a class of expanded clone.

>TRBV2|16|NA|NA|TRBJ2-2
TGTGCCAGCAGCCTGGACTCAACCTCTTACACCGGGGAGCTGTTTTTT
CASSLDSTSYTGELFF
>TRBV28|15|NA|NA|TRBJ1-5
TGTGCCAGCAGTTCAGGGTTTTATAGCAATCAGCCCCAGCATTTT
CASSSGFYSNQPQHF
>TRBV5-6|15|NA|NA|TRBJ1-2
TGTGCCAGCAGCTTGATAACAGCGGCTAACTATGGCTACACCTTC
CASSLITAANYGYTF
>TRBV28|13|NA|once|TRBJ1-2
TGTGCCAGCAGTCCCGACGGGGACTATGGCTACACCTTC
CASSPDGDYGYTF
>TRBV4-2|15|NA|NA|TRBJ2-5
TGTGCCAGCAGCCAAGAAGGGCGGGGCGGCGAGACCCAGTACTTC
CASSQEGRGGETQYF
>TRBV27|13|NA|NA|TRBJ2-7
TGTGCCAGCAGTTTCCCCGACAGCTACGAGCAGTACTTC
CASSFPDSYEQYF
>TRBV27|11|NA|NA|TRBJ2-3
TGTGCCAGCAGTTTAGGCGATACGCAGTATTTT
CASSLGDTQYF
>TRBV10-3|18|NA|NA|TRBJ1-6
TGTGCCATCAGTGACCCTACGGTCACAGGTTCCTATAATTCACCCCTCCACTTT
CAISDPTVTGSYNSPLHF
>TRBV6-2/TRBV6-3|13|NA|NA|TRBJ1-5
TGTGCCAGCAGTTATACAGGTACCCAGCCCCAGCATTTT
CASSYTGTQPQHF
>TRBV2|13|TRBD1|NA|TRBJ1-2
TGTGCCAGCGGGACAGGGGGCGCAGGAGGCTACACCTTC
CASGTGGAGGYTF
>TRBV6-1|15|NA|NA|TRBJ1-5
TGTGCCAGCAGTGAATTCAGGCTTAGCAATCAGCCCCAGCATTTT
CASSEFRLSNQPQHF
>TRBV5-4|16|NA|NA|TRBJ2-2
TGTGCCAGCAGCTTGTTTCGGGGGGCGGACACCGGGGAGCTGTTTTTT
CASSLFRGADTGELFF
>TRBV7-2|12|NA|NA|TRBJ2-7
TGTGCCAGCAGCTCAACATACTACGAGCAGTACTTC
CASSSTYYEQYF
>TRBV28|13|NA|NA|TRBJ1-2
TGTGCCAGCATCAGGGCCGGTAACTATGGCTACACCTTC
CASIRAGNYGYTF
>TRBV4-2|18|NA|NA|TRBJ2-6
TGTGCCAGCAGCAGACAGATCAAAGTACAAAGTCGGGCCAACGTCCTGACTTTC
CASSRQIKVQSRANVLTF
>TRBV4-2|15|TRBD1|NA|TRBJ1-2
TGTGCCAGCAGCATGAATAGGGACAGTAACTATGGCTACACCTTC
CASSMNRDSNYGYTF
>TRBV4-3|16|TRBD2|once|TRBJ2-7
TGCGCCAGCAGCCAAATTCTAGCGGCGAACCTCTACGAGCAGTACTTC
CASSQILAANLYEQYF
>TRBV6-1|15|TRBD1|NA|TRBJ1-2
TGTGCCAGCAGTGACCGACAGGGGTCGAAGGATGGCTACACCTTC
CASSDRQGSKDGYTF
>TRBV5-4|15|TRBD1|NA|TRBJ1-6
TGTGCCAGCAGTCAGAATACAGGGGAGAGATCACCCCTCCACTTT
CASSQNTGERSPLHF
>TRBV2|17|TRBD2|NA|TRBJ2-1
TGTGCCAGCAGTGAAATCGAGGGGGGACTAGGAGGGGTTGAGCAGTTCTTC
CASSEIEGGLGGVEQFF
>TRBV19|15|TRBD1|NA|TRBJ2-7
TGTGCCAGTAGTAGCCCGCGGGACAGGCCCTACGAGCAGTACTTC
CASSSPRDRPYEQYF
>TRBV4-3|17|TRBD1|NA|TRBJ1-2
TGCGCCAGCAGCCAGGGGGCCATGGACAGGGGGCTGGGTGGCTACACCTTC
CASSQGAMDRGLGGYTF
>TRBV6-6|16|TRBD1|NA|TRBJ2-7
TGTGCCAGCAGTGCCGACCGGGACAGAGAGTTTTACGAGCAGTACTTC
CASSADRDREFYEQYF
>TRBV7-2|15|TRBD1|NA|TRBJ2-1
TGTGCCAGCAGCTCCCGAGGGACAGGGAACAATGAGCAGTTCTTC
CASSSRGTGNNEQFF
>TRBV19|17|NA|NA|TRBJ2-2
TGTGCCAGTAGTAGACTAGTCGGGAGTGGGTCCCCCGGGGAGCTGTTTTTT
CASSRLVGSGSPGELFF
>TRBV3-1/TRBV3-2|17|NA|NA|TRBJ1-1
TGTGCCAGCAGCCACCCAAAAGGGCCAGGGTGTGAGGCTGAAGCTTTCTTT
CASSHPKGPGCEAEAFF
>TRBV4-1|16|TRBD2|NA|TRBJ2-1
TGCGCCAGCAGCCAAGATGGGACTAGCGGGTTAAATGAGCAGTTCTTC
CASSQDGTSGLNEQFF
>TRBV28|12|NA|NA|TRBJ1-2
TGTGCCAGCAGTTCAGGGTCATCTGGCTACACCTTC
CASSSGSSGYTF
>TRBV11-2|15|TRBD1|NA|TRBJ1-4
TGTGCCAGCAGCCCGTGGACAGGGGGCGATGAAAAACTGTTTTTT
CASSPWTGGDEKLFF
>TRBV5-6|15|NA|NA|TRBJ2-3
TGTGCCAGCAGCCCCCATGGCGGGGTAGCAGATACGCAGTATTTT
CASSPHGGVADTQYF
>TRBV19|16|TRBD2|few|TRBJ2-5
TGTGCCAGTAGTACGGCGGGGGGGAGGTATAAGGGGACCCAGTACTTC
CASSTAGGRYKGTQYF
>TRBV28|13|TRBD1|NA|TRBJ1-2
TGTGCCAGCAGTTTATGGACAGGGTCTGGCTACACCTTC
CASSLWTGSGYTF
>TRBV2|15|TRBD1|NA|TRBJ2-2
TGTGCCAGCAGACCCGACAGGGCAGGGACCGGGGAGCTGTTTTTT
CASRPDRAGTGELFF
>TRBV28|12|NA|NA|TRBJ1-1
TGTGCCAGCCGTATACAGGGTAAGGAAGCTTTCTTT
CASRIQGKEAFF
>TRBV27|14|TRBD1|NA|TRBJ1-4
TGTGCCAGCAGTTCACATAACAGGGGTGGAAAACTGTTTTTT
CASSSHNRGGKLFF
>TRBV2|14|NA|NA|TRBJ2-3
TGTGCCAGCAGTGGTCCGGTAAACACAGATACGCAGTATTTT
CASSGPVNTDTQYF
>TRBV2|16|NA|NA|TRBJ1-3
TGTGCCAGCAGTGTGGCCGGGGGGGCGAATCGAAACACCATATATTTT
CASSVAGGANRNTIYF
>TRBV5-1|16|TRBD1|NA|TRBJ2-3
TGCGCCAGCAGCTTGGCGCAGGGGGCGGGCACAGATACGCAGTATTTT
CASSLAQGAGTDTQYF
>TRBV18|16|NA|few|TRBJ1-3
TGTGCCAGCTCACCCCCTGTAGCTCAGACTGGAAACACCATATATTTT
CASSPPVAQTGNTIYF
>TRBV7-2|15|NA|NA|TRBJ2-5
TGTGCCAGCAGCTTAGTAGGTGGGAGCTGGGAGACCCAGTACTTC
CASSLVGGSWETQYF
>TRBV6-5|13|TRBD1|NA|TRBJ2-1
TGTGCCAGCAGTTCCCCGGACAGGGGGCGGGTGATCTTC
CASSSPDRGRVIF
>TRBV11-2|17|TRBD2|NA|TRBJ2-5
TGTGCCAGCAGCTTAGGAGCTAGCGGGGGGTTTAAGGAGACCCAGTACTTC
CASSLGASGGFKETQYF
>TRBV6-5|14|NA|NA|TRBJ2-3
TGTGCCAGCAGTTACGAGTACGGCACAGATACGCAGTATTTT
CASSYEYGTDTQYF
>TRBV15|18|TRBD2|NA|TRBJ2-3
TGTGCCACCAGCAGGAGTCCCCTAGCGGGAGGGTCCAGGGATACGCAGTATTTT
CATSRSPLAGGSRDTQYF
>TRBV10-2|13|NA|NA|TRBJ2-3
TGCGCCACCGGGGGGCCCGTCACAGATACGCAGTATTTT
CATGGPVTDTQYF
>TRBV28|17|TRBD1|NA|TRBJ1-5
TGTGCCAGTAGCCGGACAGGGAGAGCCTTGCTGGATCAGCCCCAGCATTTT
CASSRTGRALLDQPQHF
>TRBV15|17|NA|NA|TRBJ2-3
TGTGCCACCAGCAGGAGGAGCGCGGTCCTCGGGACAGATACGCAGTATTTT
CATSRRSAVLGTDTQYF
>TRBV3-1/TRBV3-2|15|NA|few|TRBJ2-3
TGTGCCAGCAGCCAAGACTGGCTTACCACAGATACGCAGTATTTT
CASSQDWLTTDTQYF
>TRBV19|16|TRBD1|NA|TRBJ2-1
TGTGCCAGTACTAGGAGGGGACAGGGGGGATACAATGAGCAGTTCTTC
CASTRRGQGGYNEQFF
>TRBV7-3|16|NA|few|TRBJ2-5
TGTGCCAGCAGGGGAAGAGGGGGGGCCACAGCGAGGACCCAGTACTTC
CASRGRGGATARTQYF
>TRBV28|14|NA|NA|TRBJ2-2
TGTGCCAGCAGTACAATCCGGAACACCGGGGAGCTGTTTTTT
CASSTIRNTGELFF
>TRBV5-1|15|TRBD1|NA|TRBJ2-7
TGCGCCAGCAGCACGTCACACAGGGGGCTATACGAGCAGTACTTC
CASSTSHRGLYEQYF
>TRBV13|11|NA|NA|TRBJ2-7
TGTGCCAGCAGCGCAGACTACGAGCAGTACTTC
CASSADYEQYF